Each of the 10 T cell receptor beta chains below was sequenced from the same sample in a study of shared clonotypes between healthy human individuals. Using immunoSEQ multiplex PCR, the repertoire was profiled, and TCRdb retains in-frame clones only, with some absent. The table records over a million clones, 75% to 85% of them present only once. The sample was memory CD4+ T cells from PBMCs. Indicated subset: CD45RA-negative fraction. The receptors were gathered from a man between 18 and 29 years old in good health. Some clones in this sample may be carry-over from other donors' samples.

The chain couples TRBV6-5 to TRBJ1-4, with TRBD1 matching 9 bases. There are 14 residues in the CDR3. CDR1 is MNHEY, CDR2 SVGAGI, per germline. Trimming removed 6 bases from V and 7 bases from J; junction bases left unmatched: 6. Written as DNA, the CDR3 is TGTGCCAGCAGCGCGACAGGGGGGGCTGAAAAACTGTTTTTT. Translation gives CASSATGGAEKLFF.

This clone was detected only a few times. The chain links TRBV5-1 to TRBJ2-7, with 10 bases matching TRBD2. V lost 2 bases to trimming and J lost 6 bases; unmatched junction nucleotides: 8. This CDR3 comprises 15 residues. Germline CDR1 is SGHRS and CDR2 is YFSETQ. For the CDR3, the DNA is TGCGCCAGCAGCTTTGGTAGCGGGAGGATTTCCGAGCAGTACTTC. This sequence encodes CASSFGSGRISEQYF.

The CDR3 bases are TGTGCCACCAGCGATGGTAGACGGTGTGGAAAGACCTATGGCTACACCTTC. This sequence encodes CATSDGRRCGKTYGYTF. V gene TRBV15 combines with J gene TRBJ1-2; unclear D gene. V was pared by 5 bases and J by 4 bases, with 23 bases between. CDR1 is LNHNV, CDR2 YYDKDF, per germline (reference sequence). The CDR3 has 17 residues.

The V gene is TRBV2, the J gene TRBJ1-2; D not certain. The ends were cut back, 2 bases at V and 4 bases at J, with 8 bases in the middle. Germline V gene sequence: CDR1 SNHLY, CDR2 FYNNEI. The CDR3 contains 13 residues. This CDR3 is CASSETEGYGYTF. The DNA for the CDR3 is TGTGCCAGCAGTGAAACGGAAGGCTATGGCTACACCTTC.

The V gene is TRBV19, the J gene TRBJ2-7; D call uncertain. Trimming removed 9 bases from V and 3 bases from J, with 18 bases in between. Germline values: CDR1 LNHDA, CDR2 SQIVND (reference sequence). CDR3 size: 14 residues. The CDR3 here is CASRVSLSHYEQYF. CDR3 coding DNA: TGTGCCAGCCGGGTCAGCCTCTCCCACTACGAGCAGTACTTC.

This chain uses TRBV5-5 with TRBJ1-5; possibly TRBD1 for D (5 bases). With 4 bases removed from V and 7 bases from J, the gap between germline ends came to 21 bases. There are 16 residues in the CDR3. Germline V gene lookup returns CDR1 SGHKS and CDR2 YYEKEE (reference sequence). CDR3 sequence (DNA): TGTGCCAGCAGCCCCGGCGGGGGAACTGCCTGGCAGCCCCAGCATTTT. Residues: CASSPGGGTAWQPQHF.

This clone was seen only once. The V and J genes are TRBV5-4 and TRBJ2-7; 7 bases fit TRBD2. The CDR3 extends over 13 amino acids. Germline V lookup: CDR1 SGHNT, CDR2 YYREEE (reference sequence). V shed 3 bases and J 6 bases; nucleotides not matched to a gene: 6. CDR3 residues: CASSSRVAGEQYF. CDR3 DNA: TGTGCCAGCAGCTCCCGGGTAGCGGGCGAGCAGTACTTC. The complete variable domain, with remaining parts taken from reference TRBV5-4 and TRBJ2-7, reads ETGVTQSPTHLIKTRGQQVTLRCSSQSGHNTVSWYQQALGQGPQFIFQYYREEENGRGNFPPRFSGLQFPNYSSELNVNALELDDSALYLCASSSRVAGEQYFGPGTRLTVT.

The chain couples TRBV4-2 to TRBJ2-7, with 8 bases matching TRBD2. Per the germline V gene, CDR1 is LGHNA and CDR2 is YNFKEQ. J lost 4 bases, V lost 2 bases, and 10 bases had no gene match. The CDR3 runs to 16 residues. The CDR3 is CASSQPLGSGSYEQYF. CDR3 nucleotide sequence: TGTGCCAGCAGCCAACCCCTAGGGAGCGGGAGTTACGAGCAGTACTTC.

The CDR3 nucleotides are TGTGCCAGCTTGCGGGGGGCAAACACCGGGGAGCTGTTTTTT. Translated: CASLRGANTGELFF. The chain couples TRBV7-2 to TRBJ2-2, with 8 bases matching TRBD2. J gave up 2 bases and V 8 bases, and 4 bases lay outside the gene matches. From germline, CDR1 is SGHTA and CDR2 FQGNSA. CDR3 length: 14 residues.

The gene calls are TRBV5-1 and TRBJ2-5; 10 bases match TRBD2. The V gene end was trimmed by 1 base and the J gene end by 3 bases; junction bases not matched to a gene: 3. The CDR3 sequence is 15 residues long. CDR1 is SGHRS, CDR2 YFSETQ, per germline. In DNA, the CDR3 is TGCGCCAGCAGCTTGCCTCTAGCGGGAGAAGAGACCCAGTACTTC. It specifies CASSLPLAGEETQYF. Using reference TRBV5-1 and TRBJ2-5 for the parts outside the CDR3, the full variable domain is KAGVTQTPRYLIKTRGQQVTLSCSPISGHRSVSWYQQTPGQGLQFLFEYFSETQRNKGNFPGRFSGRQFSNSRSEMNVSTLELGDSALYLCASSLPLAGEETQYFGPGTRLLVL.